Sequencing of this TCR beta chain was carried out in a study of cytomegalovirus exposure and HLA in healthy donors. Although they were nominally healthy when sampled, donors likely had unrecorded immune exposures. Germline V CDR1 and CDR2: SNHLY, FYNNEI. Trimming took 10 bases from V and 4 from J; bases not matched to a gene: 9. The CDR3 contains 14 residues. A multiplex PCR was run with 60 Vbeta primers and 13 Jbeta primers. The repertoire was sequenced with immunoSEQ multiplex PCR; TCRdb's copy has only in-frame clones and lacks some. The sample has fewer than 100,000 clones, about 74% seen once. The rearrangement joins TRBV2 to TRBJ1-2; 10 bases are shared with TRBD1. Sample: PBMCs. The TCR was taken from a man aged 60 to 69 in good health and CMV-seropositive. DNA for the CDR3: TGTGCCATCGTACTCAGACAGGGGGCCTATGGCTACACCTTC. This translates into CAIVLRQGAYGYTF.